The clone carrying this TCR beta chain was counted at least ten times. Antigen: not known. These data are taken from a study of T-cell reconstitution after alpha-beta-depleted transplantation in children. Study conclusions and caveats: T-cell counts and diversity at one year following transplant were attributed mainly to newly produced T cells. In some patients, recipient T cells and intrathymic progenitors surviving conditioning explained high day-60 diversity. The study reportedly traced alpha-beta T cells about two months after transplant to several hundred expanded graft clones.

Unique molecular identifiers were incorporated when the TCRbeta library was constructed. TCRdb itself ran the PCR reads through MiXCR, one entry per CDR3 protein. The sample has 550,000 to 800,000 distinct CDR3 sequences; roughly 14% are singletons. Germline CDR1 LNHNV, CDR2 YYDKDF (reference sequence). CDR3 length: 13 residues. V lost 0 bases and J 3 bases, leaving 3 bases between the germline ends. This clonotype was sampled from a girl under 10 years old with congenital amegakaryocytic thrombocytopenia, due to receive a stem cell transplant. Specimen: PBMCs, collected before TCRalphabeta/CD19-depleted stem cell transplant. This chain connects TRBV15 to TRBJ2-1; no clear D. This chain's CDR3 is CATSRDGYNEQFF. The CDR3 bases are TGTGCCACCAGCAGAGATGGCTACAATGAGCAGTTCTTC.